Shown below are 29 T cell receptor beta chains from a single sample sequenced in a study of blood T cells in healthy people across ages. Combining a sample-barcoded 5' primer with a J-beta primer mix, a second PCR ran for about 7 to 11 cycles. TCRdb independently ran MiXCR on the 5' RACE reads; one entry per CDR3 protein. The sample has fewer than 750,000 distinct CDR3 sequences, under 55% seen once. Sequenced input: blood. All receptors derive from a man older than 75 in good health.

This clonotype has ten or more counts. The chain combines TRBV7-2 with TRBJ2-5, with 11 bases lining up with TRBD2. V gave up 7 bases and J gave up 4 bases; unmatched junction bases: 5. The CDR3 covers 14 residues. The germline gives CDR1 SGHTA, CDR2 FQGNSA. The DNA of the CDR3 is TGTGCCAGCAACCTAGCGGGAGGAAGAGAGACCCAGTACTTC. Encoded protein: CASNLAGGRETQYF.

In this sample, this clonotype turned up a few times. The V gene is TRBV18, the J gene TRBJ2-1; TRBD1 matches at 8 bases. The ends lost 3 bases at V and 5 bases at J; junction bases unmatched: 3. Germline loops: CDR1 KGHSH, CDR2 LQKENI. This CDR3 is 14 amino acids long. The CDR3: CASSPLQGDNEQFF. In DNA, the CDR3 is TGTGCCAGCTCACCTCTACAGGGGGACAATGAGCAGTTCTTC.

This clonotype was seen many times. This chain connects TRBV6-5 to TRBJ2-7; 11 bases map to TRBD2. With V trimmed by 6 bases and J by 7 bases, 5 bases remained unmatched. Looked up from germline, CDR1 is MNHEY and CDR2 is SVGAGI. The length of the CDR3 is 13 residues. Here the CDR3 DNA reads TGTGCCAGCAGACAAGGACTAGCGGGTGAGCAGTACTTC. Translating gives CASRQGLAGEQYF.

The rearrangement links TRBV20-1 to TRBJ2-7, with D unresolved. CDR1 DFQATT and CDR2 SNEGSKA come from the germline V gene (reference sequence). Trimming removed 0 bases from V and 2 bases from J, with 14 bases in between. This CDR3 spans 15 amino acids. CDR3 residues: CSARELAEVTYEQYF. The CDR3 DNA reads as TGCAGTGCTAGAGAATTAGCTGAGGTGACCTACGAGCAGTACTTC.

This clonotype was observed at least ten times. The chain links TRBV6-6 to TRBJ2-7, with TRBD1 identical over 7 bases. V shed 5 bases, J shed 2 bases, and the junction held 6 bases outside the gene matches. This CDR3 is 14 amino acids long. Germline V lookup: CDR1 MNHNY, CDR2 SVGAGI (reference sequence). The CDR3 sequence is CASSARQGPYEQYF. The CDR3 nucleotides read TGTGCCAGCAGTGCAAGACAGGGCCCCTACGAGCAGTACTTC.

The rearrangement uses TRBV12-3 or TRBV12-4 and TRBJ2-1; 11 bases match TRBD1. The CDR3 covers 15 residues. Trimming cost V 5 bases and J 8 bases; bases outside gene matches: 8. The DNA for the CDR3 is TGTGCCAGCAGTCGGGACAGGGGGTTATTGTATGAGCAGTTCTTC. Its protein is CASSRDRGLLYEQFF.

The chain combines TRBV6-6 with TRBJ2-2, with D perhaps TRBD2 (6 bases). The CDR3 sequence is 17 residues long. V was cut by 5 bases and J by 5 bases, with 21 bases left in between. CDR1 is MNHNY and CDR2 is SVGAGI in the germline V gene (reference sequence). The CDR3 sequence is CASSISRDSSGTGELFF. For the CDR3, the DNA is TGTGCCAGCAGTATATCCCGGGACTCCTCGGGGACCGGGGAGCTGTTTTTT.

The chain couples TRBV6-5 to TRBJ2-3; 7 bases are a match to TRBD1. The CDR3 loop spans 14 amino acids. Germline CDR1 is MNHEY and CDR2 is SVGAGI. The ends lost 10 bases at V and 0 bases at J; junction bases unmatched: 7. CDR3 amino acids: CATRTGPSTDTQYF. As DNA, the CDR3 is TGTGCCACCCGGACAGGTCCTAGCACAGATACGCAGTATTTT.

The V gene is TRBV4-2, the J gene TRBJ2-3; 8 bases agree with TRBD2. V lost 1 base, J lost 2 bases, and 5 bases stayed unmatched. CDR1 LGHNA and CDR2 YNFKEQ come from the germline V gene. The CDR3 spans 16 residues. In nucleotides, the CDR3 is TGTGCCAGCAGCCAAGTGGGCGGGGGGTCCACAGATACGCAGTATTTT. Its translation is CASSQVGGGSTDTQYF.

The chain couples TRBV6-5 to TRBJ1-1, with D unresolved. Germline CDR1 MNHEY, CDR2 SVGAGI. This CDR3 comprises 13 residues. Deletions cut 0 bases from V and 1 base from J, with 3 bases between. The CDR3 sequence is CASSYSSNTEAFF. CDR3 DNA: TGTGCCAGCAGTTACTCATCGAACACTGAAGCTTTCTTT.

J is TRBJ2-3 and V is TRBV20-1, with 7 bases identical to TRBD2. The CDR3 spans 16 residues. CDR1 DFQATT and CDR2 SNEGSKA come from the germline V gene (reference sequence). The V gene end was trimmed by 0 bases and the J gene end by 3 bases; junction bases not matched to a gene: 9. The CDR3 loop is CSARDLGGRGTDTQYF. The CDR3 DNA reads TGCAGTGCTAGAGATTTGGGAGGGAGGGGTACAGATACGCAGTATTTT.

In regard to this clonotype: Possible read error: a much larger clone is one base away. Since the CDR3 does not end with the conserved phenylalanine or tryptophan, this likely comes from a read error. The J gene is TRBJ2-1, the V gene TRBV9; D uncertain. The germline V gene has CDR1 SGDLS and CDR2 YYNGEE. This CDR3 has 12 amino acids. The V end lost 0 bases, the J end lost 5 bases, and 3 bases lay between the germline ends. The CDR3 DNA is TGTGCCAGCAGCGTAGCTCACAATGAGCAGTTCCTC. It is translated as CASSVAHNEQFL.

This clonotype was recorded a few times. The rearrangement joins TRBV20-1 to TRBJ2-3; a possible D gene is TRBD2 (6 bases). Germline values: CDR1 DFQATT, CDR2 SNEGSKA (reference sequence). The CDR3 extends over 11 amino acids. Trimming left V 2 bases short and J 6 bases short, with 6 bases between. CDR3 DNA sequence: TGCAGTGCTAGACTAGCGGATACGCAGTATTTT. This sequence encodes CSARLADTQYF.

V usage is TRBV30 and J usage is TRBJ1-4; D unclear. Germline lookup yields CDR1 GTSNPN and CDR2 SVGIG (reference sequence). This CDR3 has 12 residues. V was pared by 2 bases and J by 7 bases, with 8 bases between. The CDR3 reads CAWSPSSEKLFF. CDR3 nucleotides: TGTGCCTGGAGTCCGTCATCTGAAAAACTGTTTTTT.

Only one count was recorded for this clonotype. V is TRBV20-1 and J is TRBJ2-1; 7 positions agree with TRBD2. Germline V gene lookup returns CDR1 DFQATT and CDR2 SNEGSKA (reference sequence). Unmatched junction bases numbered 0, after V lost 1 base and J lost 3 bases. This CDR3 has 13 residues. The chain's CDR3 is CSARGGGYNEQFF. The CDR3 DNA reads TGCAGTGCTAGAGGGGGGGGCTACAATGAGCAGTTCTTC.

The rearrangement joins TRBV5-5 to TRBJ1-1; weak D call: TRBD1 (5 bases). Trimming took 3 bases from V and 1 from J, leaving 13 bases between them. Germline values: CDR1 SGHKS, CDR2 YYEKEE (reference sequence). This CDR3 comprises 15 residues. CDR3 in amino acids: CASSWGSGTNTEAFF. The CDR3 DNA reads TGTGCCAGCAGCTGGGGTTCGGGGACGAACACTGAAGCTTTCTTT.

Here the CDR3 reads CASSPRDSGSNEQYF. CDR3 DNA: TGTGCCAGCAGCCCGCGGGATAGCGGGAGTAACGAGCAGTACTTC. The V gene is TRBV9, the J gene TRBJ2-7; 9 bases are a match to TRBD2. The CDR3 consists of 15 residues. The trim removed 4 bases at V and 5 bases at J, leaving 10 bases unmatched. Germline lookup yields CDR1 SGDLS and CDR2 YYNGEE.

Only a few counts were recorded for this clonotype. The chain couples TRBV3-1 to TRBJ1-2; 9 bases agree with TRBD1. The J segment lost 3 bases and the V segment lost 5 bases, leaving 4 bases of the junction unmatched. This CDR3 has 14 amino acids. Germline CDR1 and CDR2: LGHDT and YNNKEL (reference sequence). The CDR3 nucleotides read TGTGCCAGCAGCTCTCGGACAGGGGACTATGGCTACACCTTC. Translating it yields CASSSRTGDYGYTF.

There are a few counts of this clonotype. The chain is built from TRBV20-1 and TRBJ2-4; 9 nucleotides match TRBD2. The DNA end lines up better with TRBJ2-7; the J call may be wrong. The CDR3 is 14 residues long. Germline assignment: CDR1 DFQATT and CDR2 SNEGSKA (reference sequence). CDR3 amino acids: CSARDLSGGNEQYF. CDR3 DNA: TGCAGTGCTAGAGATTTAAGCGGGGGGAACGAGCAGTACTTC.

This chain joins TRBV7-2 and TRBJ2-5; no clear D. The CDR3 spans 14 residues. V was trimmed by 4 bases and J by 5 bases, leaving 14 bases between them. Germline V lookup: CDR1 SGHTA, CDR2 FQGNSA. CDR3 sequence (DNA): TGTGCCAGCAGCTCCCCCGCGGTCTCGGAGACCCAGTACTTC. Translated, it gives CASSSPAVSETQYF. Full variable domain (outside the CDR3, taken from reference TRBV7-2 and TRBJ2-5): GAGVSQSPSNKVTEKGKDVELRCDPISGHTALYWYRQSLGQGLEFLIYFQGNSAPDKSGLPSDRFSAERTGGSVSTLTIQRTQQEDSAVYLCASSSPAVSETQYFGPGTRLLVL.

The chain is built from TRBV29-1 and TRBJ2-3, with 10 bases that match TRBD2. The germline gives CDR1 SQVTM, CDR2 ANQGSEA. Trimming cost V 0 bases and J 4 bases; bases outside gene matches: 13. The CDR3 sequence is 18 residues long. CDR3 region: CSVEDRSGLAGASDTQYF. The CDR3 bases are TGCAGCGTTGAAGATAGGTCGGGGCTAGCGGGGGCTTCAGATACGCAGTATTTT.

This clonotype was detected only a few times. J is TRBJ2-3 and V is TRBV20-1, with 11 bases matching TRBD2. Losses at the gene ends were 4 bases for V and 7 bases for J; bases not matched to a gene: 4. The germline V gene has CDR1 DFQATT and CDR2 SNEGSKA (reference sequence). This CDR3 contains 13 residues. This CDR3 reads CSANSGGANTQYF. The CDR3 nucleotides are TGCAGTGCTAATAGCGGGGGGGCAAATACGCAGTATTTT.

The chain combines TRBV12-3 or TRBV12-4 with TRBJ2-4; 14 bases line up with TRBD2. The CDR3 consists of 14 residues. J was trimmed by 11 bases and V by 3 bases; bases with no gene match: 3. The CDR3 sequence: CASSLTSGGGVQYF. The CDR3 DNA follows: TGTGCCAGCAGTTTGACTAGCGGGGGGGGTGTTCAGTACTTC.

This chain links TRBV9 with TRBJ2-1; 12 bases fit TRBD2. This CDR3 spans 17 amino acids. Germline CDR1 SGDLS, CDR2 YYNGEE. V shed 4 bases, J shed 0 bases, and the junction held 5 bases outside the gene matches. The CDR3 DNA reads as TGTGCCAGCAGCCCACGGACTAGCGGGACCTCCTACAATGAGCAGTTCTTC. Translated, it gives CASSPRTSGTSYNEQFF.

J is TRBJ2-1 and V is TRBV7-2; possibly TRBD1 for D (6 bases). CDR1 and CDR2 (germline): SGHTA, FQGNSA. The length of the CDR3 is 17 residues. Between the trimmed V and J ends, which lost 5 bases and 4 bases, there was a span of 21 bases. The CDR3 DNA sequence: TGTGCCAGCAGCATAGGGGGTGGCGCCCCACCTTACAATGAGCAGTTCTTC. Encoded protein: CASSIGGGAPPYNEQFF.

This chain joins TRBV29-1 and TRBJ2-3; D uncertain. This CDR3 is 12 amino acids long. Germline V gene data show CDR1 as SQVTM and CDR2 as ANQGSEA. V was clipped by 0 bases and J by 6 bases, with 7 bases between them. Here the CDR3 DNA reads TGCAGCGTTGAAGATCTTCGGGATACGCAGTATTTT. The encoded protein is CSVEDLRDTQYF.

This chain uses TRBV11-2 with TRBJ1-3; 9 bases match TRBD1. CDR3 size: 15 residues. The V and J ends lost 5 bases and 2 bases, in that order; junction bases with no gene match: 4. CDR1 and CDR2 from the germline V gene are SGHAT and FQNNGV. Here the CDR3 reads CASSQRQGAGNTIYF. In DNA form, the CDR3 reads TGTGCCAGCAGCCAAAGACAGGGGGCTGGAAACACCATATATTTT. The full variable domain, completed using reference TRBV11-2 and TRBJ1-3, is EAGVAQSPRYKIIEKRQSVAFWCNPISGHATLYWYQQILGQGPKLLIQFQNNGVVDDSQLPKDRFSAERLKGVDSTLKIQPAKLEDSAVYLCASSQRQGAGNTIYFGEGSWLTVV.

Only a few counts were recorded for this clonotype. The chain uses TRBV7-9 and TRBJ2-1, with 7 bases identical to TRBD1. CDR1 and CDR2 from the germline V gene are SEHNR and FQNEAQ (reference sequence). The CDR3 spans 14 residues. V lost 3 bases to trimming and J lost 7 bases; unmatched junction nucleotides: 6. CDR3 region: CASSFPPQGNEQFF. CDR3 coding DNA: TGTGCCAGCAGCTTCCCCCCACAGGGGAATGAGCAGTTCTTC.

This clonotype has a handful of counts. The chain carries TRBV7-2 and TRBJ1-1; 7 nucleotides agree with TRBD1. Germline V gene sequence: CDR1 SGHTA, CDR2 FQGNSA. The length of the CDR3 is 16 residues. V dropped 0 bases and J dropped 8; count of bases not matched to a gene: 12. The CDR3 protein is CASSLAVSTGLTEAFF. CDR3 in DNA: TGTGCCAGCAGCTTAGCGGTATCGACAGGGCTTACCGAAGCTTTCTTT.